This T cell receptor beta chain was obtained from a study of CD8 T cells in ankylosing spondylitis (dated by TCRdb to between 2016 and 2019). Some background on the complete study: The study set out to find disease-linked TCR variants by profiling T cell receptor beta repertoires in ankylosing spondylitis patients and healthy donors. The whole study cohort included 85 to 120 healthy donors and under 30 ankylosing spondylitis patients. Samples of peripheral blood were taken, and for ankylosing spondylitis patients, synovial fluid was collected as well.

Results the study describes overall, beyond this receptor: Blood from ankylosing spondylitis patients appeared to be characterized by a TCR beta motif composed of several highly homologous amino acid variants. Some TCR beta motif variants had previously been reported in synovial fluid and blood of reactive arthritis patients, which suggested common disease-initiation mechanisms. According to the report, matched synovial fluid samples from ankylosing spondylitis patients were significantly enriched for the disease-linked clones. The disease-linked clones had a CD8+ phenotype and were found at relatively low frequencies in peripheral blood.

The CDR1 and CDR2 encoded by the germline V gene are LGHNA and YSLEER. From the cysteine up to the phenylalanine, the CDR3 has a length of 17 residues. The entry retains the CDR3 DNA only, 51 bases that are in frame from base 1. Trimming costs V 2 bases and J 1 base, and their ends lie 15 bases apart. This clonotype has ten or more counts. What this receptor recognizes is not known. No much larger clone exists at a distance of one base, and base qualities are not known. Sequencing took place on an Illumina HiSeq 2500. TCR beta libraries were prepared by quantitative 5'-RACE with molecular barcodes. As for the original processing: A new computational method based on a probabilistic model of VDJ rearrangement was used to identify disease-linked TCR variants. Through fastp at Q25 and MiXCR, TCRdb rebuilt clones from the public reads, retaining in-frame beta chains. Rows with a matching CDR3 protein are joined into one entry that keeps the most common DNA and genes. These V and J calls are TCRdb output, not the study's own analysis. For this sample the table gives around 440,000 distinct CDR3 sequences, of which more than 15% were detected only once. The biggest ten clones account for over 1% of the sample.

Sequenced input: blood, either unsorted or a sorted T cell fraction (not recorded which). The rearranged chain carries TRBV4-3 and TRBJ2-1; the D gene remains uncertain. The sequence was obtained from a male donor with ankylosing spondylitis. CDR3 reads: CASSQSLTVRSYNEQFF. The nucleotide sequence is given as TGCGCCAGCAGCCAATCCCTGACGGTAAGGTCCTACAATGAGCAGTTCTTC.